The 6 T cell receptor beta chains below come from one sample, sequenced in a study of patients and donors after allogeneic stem cell transplantation. TCRdb independently ran MiXCR on the RT-PCR reads; one entry per CDR3 protein. Altogether 90,000 to 130,000 distinct CDR3 sequences are present, approximately 35% being singletons, with the ten largest covering around 27%. Source material: blood, either unsorted or a sorted T cell fraction (not recorded which). These receptors were taken from a human donor who was either an allogeneic HSCT recipient or a stem cell or donor lymphocyte infusion donor (not recorded which). It is not recorded whose cells these are; they may come from a transplant donor.

The V and J genes are TRBV20-1 and TRBJ2-1; 10 bases align to TRBD2. Germline CDR1 reads DFQATT; CDR2 reads SNEGSKA (reference sequence). The CDR3 consists of 16 residues. V lost 0 bases to trimming and J lost 4 bases; unmatched junction nucleotides: 6. The CDR3 region has the DNA TGCAGTGCTAGAGATCTATTGACTAGCGGGTACAATGAGCAGTTCTTC. Translation gives CSARDLLTSGYNEQFF.

The chain combines TRBV7-2 with TRBJ2-6; 8 positions agree with TRBD2. With 2 bases clipped from V and 0 bases from J, the junction kept 6 bases outside the gene matches. There are 18 residues in the CDR3. Germline loops: CDR1 SGHTA, CDR2 FQGNSA. In nucleotides, the CDR3 is TGTGCCAGCAGCTTAATCGAGCGGGGGAGCTCTGGGGCCAACGTCCTGACTTTC. Its protein is CASSLIERGSSGANVLTF.

The J gene is TRBJ1-5, the V gene TRBV4-3; D might be TRBD1 (5 bases). The V gene's germline CDR1 is LGHNA and CDR2 YSLEER. Trimming took off 5 bases at V and 3 bases at J, with 14 bases between the two ends. The CDR3 has 15 residues. This CDR3 reads CASSSGIFPNQPQHF. DNA of the CDR3: TGCGCCAGCAGCTCAGGGATTTTTCCCAATCAGCCCCAGCATTTT.

This chain uses TRBV20-1 with TRBJ1-5; tentative D call: TRBD1 (5 bases). V was shortened by 5 bases and J by 5 bases, with 16 bases between the two germline ends. Germline loops: CDR1 DFQATT, CDR2 SNEGSKA (reference sequence). The length of the CDR3 is 14 residues. The CDR3 sequence: CSASSPQGDQPQHF. The CDR3 DNA reads TGCAGTGCTTCCTCCCCCCAGGGAGATCAGCCCCAGCATTTT.

The chain links TRBV6-5 to TRBJ1-4; 7 bases are shared with TRBD1. The CDR3 length is 15 residues. The trim removed 6 bases at V and 2 bases at J, leaving 6 bases unmatched. Germline CDR1 and CDR2: MNHEY and SVGAGI. CDR3 DNA: TGTGCCAGCAGAGCAGACAGGGCCACTAATGAAAAACTGTTTTTT. Protein: CASRADRATNEKLFF.

The chain couples TRBV4-3 to TRBJ1-2; D unresolved. V was trimmed by 0 bases and J by 8 bases, leaving 13 bases between them. CDR3 length: 14 amino acids. CDR1 and CDR2 from the germline V gene are LGHNA and YSLEER. The DNA of the CDR3 is TGCGCCAGCAGCCAAGATCGGCCTCTGGGAGGCTACACCTTC. Protein: CASSQDRPLGGYTF.